The text below deals with one T cell receptor (beta chain). These data are taken from a study of blood T cell repertoires in COVID-19. Whole-study context: Specimens from acute and convalescent COVID-19 originated in the United States, Italy and Spain. Nucleic acid was either cDNA or gDNA, and it came from T cells, B-cell-depleted T cells, or PBMCs.

Authors' methods: Reference gene primers were amplified, and this amplification served to estimate nucleated cell counts. Some clones are missing from TCRdb's copy, which holds only in-frame ones; the method was immunoSEQ multiplex PCR. V, J and clone size are those of that table, while D and trimming were read from the DNA. This sample has fewer than 200,000 clones, with about nine tenths found just once. The germline V gene has CDR1 LNHDA and CDR2 SQIVND (reference sequence). V was pared by 6 bases and J by 3 bases, with 11 bases between. The CDR3 covers 14 residues. The sequenced material came from peripheral blood. V is TRBV19 and J is TRBJ1-4; maybe TRBD1 (6 bases). The TCR comes from a man in his fifties or sixties with acute or convalescent COVID-19. CDR3 nucleotides: TGTGCCAGTAGCACAGGGCGGGCTAATGAAAAACTGTTTTTT. Translated, it gives CASSTGRANEKLFF.